These 5 T cell receptor beta chains originate from one sample sequenced in a study of T cells in Graves' hyperthyroidism and ophthalmopathy (dated by TCRdb to the late 2010s). Preparation of the library involved multiplex PCR. Instrument used: Illumina HiSeq 2000. TCR beta CDR3 regions were amplified from RNA transcripts. A first-round RT-PCR of the TCR CDR3 used the HTBI primer set with the Qiagen OneStep RT-PCR kit. TCRdb ran its own pipeline on the public reads, namely fastp trimming at Q25 and MiXCR clone calling, and kept in-frame beta chains. Each CDR3 protein appears once, grouped with its most common genes and DNA. Present in this sample are under 750,000 distinct CDR3 sequences, around 20% of which were seen just once. The top ten constitute 16% of the sample. Specimen: blood. These receptors came from a woman in her forties or fifties with Graves' hyperthyroidism that later progressed to Graves' ophthalmopathy.

In its sample, this clonotype was seen a few times. V usage is TRBV20-1 and J usage is TRBJ2-7, with 11 bases matching TRBD2. The CDR3 consists of 13 residues. Per the germline V gene, CDR1 is DFQATT and CDR2 is SNEGSKA (reference sequence). CDR3: CRMGLADSYEQYF. The CDR3, as DNA: TGCAGGATGGGACTAGCGGACTCCTACGAGCAGTACTTC.

This clonotype was seen ten or more times. The chain links TRBV6-1 to TRBJ1-1; weak D call: TRBD1 (5 bases). The V gene's germline CDR1 is MNHNS and CDR2 SASEGT. Trimming took 8 bases from V and 8 from J, leaving 12 bases between them. CDR3 length equals 11 residues. The CDR3 spells CASRRGAEAFF. In DNA form, the CDR3 reads TGTGCCAGCCGGCGAGGGGCCGAAGCTTTCTTT.

Many counts were recorded for this clonotype. This chain links TRBV6-5 with TRBJ2-7, with TRBD1 matching 9 bases. From germline, CDR1 is MNHEY and CDR2 SVGAGI. Unmatched junction bases numbered 4, after V lost 2 bases and J lost 5 bases. The CDR3 covers 14 residues. The DNA of the CDR3 is TGTGCCAGCAGTTACGCTGGGACAGGGAACGAGCAGTACTTC. Protein: CASSYAGTGNEQYF.

At least ten counts were recorded for this clonotype. The chain is built from TRBV3-1 and TRBJ2-3, with D tentatively TRBD2 (7 bases). Trimming shortened V by 4 bases and J by 3 bases, and 17 bases separated the two germline ends. CDR3 size: 16 residues. CDR1 is LGHDT and CDR2 is YNNKEL in the germline V gene (reference sequence). The DNA for the CDR3 is TGTGCCAGCAGCCGCCGAGGGGGGGGGACGACAGATACGCAGTATTTT. Its protein is CASSRRGGGTTDTQYF.

This clonotype has at least ten counts. The chain links TRBV3-1 to TRBJ2-5; 12 bases fit TRBD2. The length of the CDR3 is 17 residues. The V gene's germline CDR1 is LGHDT and CDR2 YNNKEL (reference sequence). The trim removed 1 base at V and 1 base at J, leaving 4 bases unmatched. The CDR3 loop is CASSQGATSGGQETQYF. In nucleotides, the CDR3 is TGTGCCAGCAGCCAAGGAGCGACTAGCGGGGGCCAAGAGACCCAGTACTTC.